This record looks at one T cell receptor beta chain sequence and its context. The data derive from a study of blood T cells in healthy people across ages. Next came a second PCR, run for about 7 to 12 cycles, which used a sample-barcoded 5' primer along with a J-beta primer mix. Every sample returned 2.5 million or more CDR3-containing paired-end reads. MiXCR, applied by TCRdb to the 5' RACE reads, yields one record per CDR3 protein. The sample consists of roughly 410,000 distinct CDR3 sequences, 52% of them appearing once. Deletions cut 1 base from V and 3 bases from J, with 16 bases between. CDR1 is KGHSH and CDR2 is LQKENI in the germline V gene. This CDR3 contains 17 residues.

The chain couples TRBV18 to TRBJ2-1; the D gene is possibly TRBD2 (5 bases). The receptor was derived from a man aged 60 to 75 in good health. The sequencing input was blood. The CDR3 DNA is TGTGCCAGCTCACCACAGAACCGGGGTGGAAGCTACAATGAGCAGTTCTTC. This translates into CASSPQNRGGSYNEQFF.